Sequencing of this T cell receptor (beta chain) was carried out in a study of prognosis after radiotherapy for stage I lung cancer. This clonotype was picked up a small number of times. Since a much larger clone is just one base distant, this may be a read error. Trimming shortened V by 4 bases and J by 8 bases, and 13 bases separated the two germline ends. CDR1 is SGHRS and CDR2 is YFSETQ in the germline V gene. The length of the CDR3 is 13 residues. The genomic DNA TCR beta CDR3 region underwent two rounds of multiplex PCR. The use of primers specific to each TRBV and TRBJ gene characterized first-round PCR. MiXCR was run by TCRdb on the multiplex PCR reads, yielding one entry per CDR3 protein. The sample comprises tens of thousands of distinct CDR3 sequences, around a quarter of which are singletons, and around 6.8% rests with the top ten.

Sequencing used PBMCs, obtained before or after stereotactic body radiation therapy (not recorded which). The chain has TRBV5-1 and TRBJ1-5; perhaps TRBD1 as D (5 bases). The source is a donor aged 50 or older with non-small cell lung cancer. The CDR3 loop is CASSPTVKEPQHF. The CDR3 bases are TGCGCCAGCAGCCCGACAGTGAAGGAGCCCCAGCATTTT.